These T cell receptor beta chains were read from a single sample in a study of CXCR3-negative and CXCR3-positive naive CD8 T cells. No DNA is given; TCRdb re-called the 5' RACE reads and lists each CDR3 protein once. The sample spans about 130,000 distinct CDR3 sequences; the ten largest clones claim approximately 0.29%. Specimen: naive CXCR3- CD8+ T cells from blood. These receptors were collected from a human donor in good health. Some clones in this sample may be carry-over from other donors' samples. The CDR3 runs from the conserved cysteine through the conserved F or W. Each record gives: J gene, V gene, CDR3 protein.

TRBJ2-7 | TRBV11-2 | CASSPAAGPSSYEQYF
TRBJ2-3 | TRBV28 | CASSPPGTQYF
TRBJ2-1 | TRBV5-8 | CASSPTSGRTGYNEQFF
TRBJ2-5 | TRBV20-1 | CSARSLADPQETQYF
TRBJ2-3 | TRBV20-1 | CSARELGGVDTQYF
TRBJ2-1 | TRBV29-1 | CSVLGTQAHNEQFF
TRBJ1-1 | TRBV14 | CASSQDLGQLNTEAFF
TRBJ2-1 | TRBV5-1 | CASSLAADFYNEQFF
TRBJ2-3 | TRBV25-1 | CASSEGPLQYF
TRBJ2-7 | TRBV14 | CASSQETSGSYYEQYF
TRBJ2-7 | TRBV14 | CASSRASRSEQYF
TRBJ2-7 | TRBV29-1 | CSVEFEGLVEYEQYF
TRBJ2-7 | TRBV11-2 | CASSPSGSVYEQYF
TRBJ2-7 | TRBV28 | CASNRDRGHEQYF
TRBJ2-7 | TRBV27 | CASKPGLGTYEQYF
TRBJ2-1 | TRBV20-1 | CSAQWGNEQFF
TRBJ2-5 | TRBV4-1 | CASSQGPYQETQYF
TRBJ2-1 | TRBV14 | CASSQTKTSGTDNEQFF
TRBJ2-3 | TRBV9 | CASSLMGVTDTQYF
TRBJ2-3 | TRBV28 | CASRGEIPRDTDTQYF
TRBJ2-7 | TRBV6-2/TRBV6-3 | CASSPSGPGRSSYEQYF
TRBJ2-1 | TRBV4-1 | CASSQVSSGMNEQFF
TRBJ2-7 | TRBV28 | CASSLAGGGLAGLVGTSEQYF
TRBJ1-5 | TRBV7-9 | CASSLSTTNQPQHF
TRBJ2-7 | TRBV12-3/TRBV12-4 | CASSLGFVPYEQYF
TRBJ1-4 | TRBV15 | CATSPGTGQTNEKLFF
TRBJ2-7 | TRBV7-3 | CASSLIGGSGSEQYF
TRBJ2-1 | TRBV7-6 | CASSLAPTDAAQFF
TRBJ1-1 | TRBV6-6 | CASSSVGPNTEAFF
TRBJ2-5 | TRBV15 | CATSSPAEGTLQETQYF
TRBJ2-2 | TRBV28 | CASSIVAGLSTGELFF
TRBJ1-5 | TRBV4-1 | CASSLTPPGNQPQHF
TRBJ2-7 | TRBV28 | CASMGGGSYEQYF